A selection of T cell receptor beta chains follows, all from one sample in a study of T cells after yellow fever vaccination. MiXCR, run by TCRdb on the 5' RACE reads, gives a single entry per CDR3 protein. This sample has approximately 510,000 distinct CDR3 sequences, with just over 20% found just once. Sequencing was performed on PBMCs, taken about 20 days after the first yellow fever vaccination. The receptor set was obtained from a man aged 18 to 29 who received the YFV17D yellow fever vaccine. CDR3s include the opening cysteine and the closing phenylalanine or tryptophan. The order of the fields is D gene, V gene, clone size, CDR3 length, J gene, CDR3 protein, CDR3 DNA. The D gene is left open where the match is weak. The size of a clone is reported for some rows only, either as once, few or many, or as a class for expanded clones.

d_gene: -; v_gene: TRBV6-5; abundance: -; len: 17; j_gene: TRBJ2-2; CDR3aa: CASSYLGTFLNTGELFF; CDR3nt: TGTGCCAGCAGTTACCTCGGGACTTTTTTGAACACCGGGGAGCTGTTTTTT
d_gene: -; v_gene: TRBV20-1; abundance: few; len: 12; j_gene: TRBJ2-4; CDR3aa: CSARAGRNIQYF; CDR3nt: TGCAGTGCTAGAGCTGGGCGAAACATTCAGTACTTC
d_gene: -; v_gene: TRBV18; abundance: many; len: 14; j_gene: TRBJ2-2; CDR3aa: CASSSSENTGELFF; CDR3nt: TGTGCCAGCTCATCCAGCGAGAACACCGGGGAGCTGTTTTTT
d_gene: TRBD1; v_gene: TRBV20-1; abundance: few; len: 15; j_gene: TRBJ1-1; CDR3aa: CSARDPGTVNTEAFF; CDR3nt: TGCAGTGCTAGAGACCCCGGGACAGTTAACACTGAAGCTTTCTTT
d_gene: TRBD2; v_gene: TRBV20-1; abundance: -; len: 16; j_gene: TRBJ2-5; CDR3aa: CSALEPLAGVQETQYF; CDR3nt: TGCAGTGCATTGGAACCCCTCGCGGGGGTACAAGAGACCCAGTACTTC
d_gene: -; v_gene: TRBV4-3; abundance: -; len: 18; j_gene: TRBJ1-3; CDR3aa: CASSQSRPDRFSGNTIYF; CDR3nt: TGCGCCAGCAGCCAATCTCGCCCCGACAGGTTCTCTGGAAACACCATATATTTT
d_gene: TRBD1; v_gene: TRBV5-1; abundance: few; len: 16; j_gene: TRBJ1-6; CDR3aa: CASSLLGDRGFSPLHF; CDR3nt: TGCGCCAGCAGCTTGTTGGGGGACAGGGGGTTTTCACCCCTCCACTTT
d_gene: -; v_gene: TRBV6-1; abundance: -; len: 15; j_gene: TRBJ2-7; CDR3aa: CASSRVGGSSYEQYF; CDR3nt: TGTGCCAGCAGCCGAGTAGGCGGAAGCTCCTACGAGCAGTACTTC
d_gene: -; v_gene: TRBV19; abundance: -; len: 12; j_gene: TRBJ1-1; CDR3aa: CASRFRDSEAFF; CDR3nt: TGTGCCAGTAGATTCAGGGATTCTGAAGCTTTCTTT
d_gene: -; v_gene: TRBV28; abundance: -; len: 13; j_gene: TRBJ2-1; CDR3aa: CASTPGAHNEQFF; CDR3nt: TGTGCCAGCACCCCCGGGGCCCACAATGAGCAGTTCTTC
d_gene: -; v_gene: TRBV7-9; abundance: -; len: 16; j_gene: TRBJ2-7; CDR3aa: CASSLSGTAGAYEQYF; CDR3nt: TGTGCCAGCAGCTTATCGGGGACAGCGGGAGCCTACGAGCAGTACTTC
d_gene: -; v_gene: TRBV6-4; abundance: -; len: 14; j_gene: TRBJ2-1; CDR3aa: CASSPGTSFNEQFF; CDR3nt: TGTGCCAGCAGTCCAGGGACGTCCTTCAATGAGCAGTTCTTC
d_gene: -; v_gene: TRBV4-1; abundance: few; len: 14; j_gene: TRBJ2-1; CDR3aa: CASSQLEWTNEQFF; CDR3nt: TGCGCCAGCAGCCAACTCGAATGGACGAATGAGCAGTTCTTC
d_gene: -; v_gene: TRBV7-8; abundance: few; len: 15; j_gene: TRBJ2-3; CDR3aa: CASSSYDRMVDTQYF; CDR3nt: TGTGCCAGCAGCTCCTACGACAGAATGGTAGATACGCAGTATTTT
d_gene: -; v_gene: TRBV5-8; abundance: -; len: 14; j_gene: TRBJ2-3; CDR3aa: CASSLAQFTDTQYF; CDR3nt: TGTGCCAGCAGCTTGGCCCAGTTCACAGATACGCAGTATTTT
d_gene: -; v_gene: TRBV7-8; abundance: -; len: 15; j_gene: TRBJ1-1; CDR3aa: CASSVTGRLNTEAFF; CDR3nt: TGTGCCAGCAGCGTAACGGGACGGTTGAACACTGAAGCTTTCTTT
d_gene: -; v_gene: TRBV7-2; abundance: -; len: 13; j_gene: TRBJ2-2; CDR3aa: CASSNIRGGELFF; CDR3nt: TGTGCCAGCAGCAATATACGGGGCGGGGAGCTGTTTTTT
d_gene: -; v_gene: TRBV12-3/TRBV12-4; abundance: few; len: 10; j_gene: TRBJ1-1; CDR3aa: CASSLATAFF; CDR3nt: TGTGCCAGCAGCCTAGCCACGGCTTTCTTT
d_gene: -; v_gene: TRBV12-3/TRBV12-4; abundance: -; len: 14; j_gene: TRBJ1-1; CDR3aa: CASSYIPQDTEAFF; CDR3nt: TGTGCCAGCAGTTATATACCGCAGGACACTGAAGCTTTCTTT
d_gene: TRBD1; v_gene: TRBV25-1; abundance: many; len: 14; j_gene: TRBJ2-5; CDR3aa: CASSEFYRGETQYF; CDR3nt: TGTGCCAGCAGTGAATTTTACAGGGGAGAGACCCAGTACTTC
d_gene: -; v_gene: TRBV27; abundance: few; len: 15; j_gene: TRBJ2-3; CDR3aa: CASSLRVAGTDTQYF; CDR3nt: TGTGCCAGCAGTTTAAGAGTAGCGGGCACAGATACGCAGTATTTT
d_gene: TRBD1; v_gene: TRBV6-2/TRBV6-3; abundance: -; len: 15; j_gene: TRBJ2-3; CDR3aa: CASSYFRDRPDTQYF; CDR3nt: TGTGCCAGCAGTTACTTCCGGGACAGGCCAGATACGCAGTATTTT
d_gene: -; v_gene: TRBV7-9; abundance: few; len: 10; j_gene: TRBJ1-1; CDR3aa: CASSFSEAFF; CDR3nt: TGTGCCAGCAGCTTTTCTGAAGCTTTCTTT
d_gene: -; v_gene: TRBV4-1; abundance: few; len: 15; j_gene: TRBJ1-5; CDR3aa: CASSHLGQPGTPQHF; CDR3nt: TGCGCCAGCAGCCATCTGGGGCAGCCAGGGACGCCCCAGCATTTT
d_gene: -; v_gene: TRBV6-4; abundance: many; len: 17; j_gene: TRBJ2-1; CDR3aa: CASSDSHEGGSYNEQFF; CDR3nt: TGTGCCAGCAGTGACTCGCACGAGGGGGGCTCCTACAATGAGCAGTTCTTC
d_gene: -; v_gene: TRBV14; abundance: few; len: 13; j_gene: TRBJ1-1; CDR3aa: CASSRKLNTEAFF; CDR3nt: TGTGCCAGCAGCCGGAAGCTGAACACTGAAGCTTTCTTT
d_gene: -; v_gene: TRBV6-5; abundance: few; len: 15; j_gene: TRBJ1-5; CDR3aa: CASSYSGVEHQPQHF; CDR3nt: TGTGCCAGCAGTTACTCGGGGGTAGAGCATCAGCCCCAGCATTTT